These T cell receptor beta chains were read from a single sample in a study of cytomegalovirus exposure and HLA in healthy donors. The data were produced by immunoSEQ multiplex PCR, yet TCRdb's version contains in-frame clones alone and is incomplete. The sample has about 140,000 clones, 70% to 80% seen once. Sequenced material: PBMCs. The receptors stem from a woman in her 50s in good health and CMV-seropositive. Each CDR3 is given with its conserved first and last residue. The D gene is left open where the match is weak. Rows give clone size only sometimes, using once, few, many, or a class for an expanded clone.

J,V,size,D,DNA,CDR3
TRBJ2-2,TRBV6-1,NA,NA,TGTGCCAGCAGTAGCCAGGGACAGAACACCGGGGAGCTGTTTTTT,CASSSQGQNTGELFF
TRBJ1-6,TRBV27,NA,NA,TGTGCCAGCAGTTACAGGTATAATTCACCCCTCCACTTT,CASSYRYNSPLHF
TRBJ1-5,TRBV27,NA,NA,TGTGCCAGCAGTCCCCGGACAGCCGATCAGCCCCAGCATTTT,CASSPRTADQPQHF
TRBJ2-7,TRBV28,once,TRBD1,TGTGCCAGCAGCCTCGGGACAGGGCTTCCCTACGAGCAGTACTTC,CASSLGTGLPYEQYF
TRBJ2-5,TRBV4-1,NA,TRBD2,TGCGCCAGCAGCCAAGATTCGGCTAGCGGGGGCGCGGAAGAGACCCAGTACTTC,CASSQDSASGGAEETQYF
TRBJ2-6,TRBV7-2,once,NA,TGTGCCAGCAGCTTAGTAGCAAACTCTGGGGCCAACGTCCTGACTTTC,CASSLVANSGANVLTF
TRBJ1-1,TRBV6-1,NA,TRBD1,TGTGCCGTCTCCCGGGGACAGGGTAGCACTGAAGCTTTCTTT,CAVSRGQGSTEAFF
TRBJ1-4,TRBV7-9,once,TRBD1,TGTGCCAGCAGCTTAGTAGCAGGGGGGAATGAAAAACTGTTTTTT,CASSLVAGGNEKLFF
TRBJ2-5,TRBV5-1,NA,TRBD2,TGCGCCAGCAGCTTGGGTATTAGCGGGGGCCAAGAGACCCAGTACTTC,CASSLGISGGQETQYF
TRBJ2-7,TRBV7-9,NA,TRBD1,TGTGCCAGCAGCACCGGGACAGGGTCCTACGAGCAGTACTTC,CASSTGTGSYEQYF
TRBJ1-2,TRBV23-1,once,TRBD1,TGCGCCAGCACTAAACGGCGACTAGGGACAGGAATTAACTATGGCTACACCTTC,CASTKRRLGTGINYGYTF
TRBJ1-2,TRBV28,NA,NA,TGTGCCAGCAGTTCCTCCAACTATGGCTACACCTTC,CASSSSNYGYTF
TRBJ2-5,TRBV5-1,once,TRBD2,TGCGCCAGCACCTCCGAGGGGCGGGGGGGCGTGGAGACCCAGTACTTC,CASTSEGRGGVETQYF
TRBJ2-2,TRBV7-6,once,NA,TGTGCCAGCAGCACCCACGGACAGTCCAACACCGGGGAGCTGTTTTTT,CASSTHGQSNTGELFF
TRBJ1-1,TRBV7-9,NA,NA,TGTGCCAGCAGCTTATCGAGAACTGAAGCTTTCTTT,CASSLSRTEAFF
TRBJ1-4,TRBV4-1,few,TRBD1,TGCGCCAGCAGCCGAGGGTTGACAGGGAGGAATGAAAAACTGTTTTTT,CASSRGLTGRNEKLFF
TRBJ2-2,TRBV9,NA,NA,TGTGCCAGCGGGGGGGACAGGAAAAACACCGGGGAGCTGTTTTTT,CASGGDRKNTGELFF
TRBJ2-7,TRBV23-1,NA,NA,TGCGCCAGCAGTCAGGGTCCCTTGCCGGCGAGGAGCTCCTACGAGCAGTACTTC,CASSQGPLPARSSYEQYF
TRBJ1-2,TRBV18,NA,TRBD1,TGTGCCAGCTCACCGGGACAGCTAAACTATGGCTACACCTTC,CASSPGQLNYGYTF
TRBJ1-2,TRBV5-4,NA,TRBD1,TGTGCCAGCAGATTGGACAGGGGGCGCTTCGATGGCTACACCTTC,CASRLDRGRFDGYTF
TRBJ1-6,TRBV19,NA,TRBD1,TGTGCCAGTAGCACCGTACGCCCTGGACAGGGGCTTTCACCCCTCCACTTT,CASSTVRPGQGLSPLHF
TRBJ2-7,TRBV6-1,NA,NA,TGTGCCAGCAGCGAGGGCGGCTTTAACTACGAGCAGTACTTC,CASSEGGFNYEQYF
TRBJ1-2,TRBV15,few,NA,TGTGCCACCAGCAGAGGGGGGGACGGCTATGGCTACACCTTC,CATSRGGDGYGYTF
TRBJ1-1,TRBV9,NA,NA,TGTGCCAGCAGCGTGTCCGGGAACACTGAAGCTTTCTTT,CASSVSGNTEAFF
TRBJ2-1,TRBV28,NA,NA,TGTGCCAGCAGTCCCGCCTGGGACATGCAGTTCTTC,CASSPAWDMQFF
TRBJ2-2,TRBV9,NA,NA,TGTGCCAGCAGCGAACAGGGAGCCGGGGAGCTGTTTTTT,CASSEQGAGELFF
TRBJ2-3,TRBV5-1,once,NA,TGCGCCAGCAGCCTGGGGAGTAGCACAGATACGCAGTATTTT,CASSLGSSTDTQYF
TRBJ2-7,TRBV7-2,NA,TRBD2,TGTGCCAGCAGCGTACGGGGGGGGAGCTCCTACGAGCAGTACTTC,CASSVRGGSSYEQYF
TRBJ2-1,TRBV27,NA,TRBD2,TGTGCCAGCAGTTTTCGACTAGCGGGGGGTAATGAGCAGTTCTTC,CASSFRLAGGNEQFF